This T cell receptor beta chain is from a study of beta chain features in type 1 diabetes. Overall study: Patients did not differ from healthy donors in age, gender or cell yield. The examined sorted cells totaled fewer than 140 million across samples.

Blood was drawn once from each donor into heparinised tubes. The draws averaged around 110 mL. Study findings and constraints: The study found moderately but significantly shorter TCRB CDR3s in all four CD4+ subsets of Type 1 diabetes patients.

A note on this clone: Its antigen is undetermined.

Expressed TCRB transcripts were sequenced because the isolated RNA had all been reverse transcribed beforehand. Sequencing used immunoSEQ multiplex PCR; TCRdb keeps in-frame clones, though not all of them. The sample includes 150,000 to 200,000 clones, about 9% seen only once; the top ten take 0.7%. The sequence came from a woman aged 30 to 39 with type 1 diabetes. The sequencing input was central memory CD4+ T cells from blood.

The DNA of the CDR3 is TGTGCCTGGAGTACCGGGACTAGCGGGAGGTTAGGAGAGACCCAGTACTTC. Translating gives CAWSTGTSGRLGETQYF. The V gene is TRBV30, the J gene TRBJ2-5, with 15 bases fitting TRBD2. CDR1 is GTSNPN, CDR2 SVGIG, per germline (reference sequence). CDR3 length equals 17 residues. V shed 2 bases and J 4 bases; nucleotides not matched to a gene: 8.